The rows below give T cell receptor beta chains drawn from one sample of a study of cytomegalovirus exposure and HLA in healthy donors. The data were produced by immunoSEQ multiplex PCR, yet TCRdb's version contains in-frame clones alone and is incomplete. The repertoire holds 110,000 to 150,000 clones, with 70% to 85% as singletons. The specimen was PBMCs. Source of these receptors: a male donor in good health and CMV-seronegative. CDR3s include the opening cysteine and the closing phenylalanine or tryptophan. Each record gives: clone size, J gene, D gene, V gene, CDR3 protein, CDR3 DNA. D genes are given only for firm matches. Some rows have no size entry. The others give once, few or many, or a class for an expanded clone.

abundance: .; j_gene: TRBJ2-1; d_gene: TRBD2; v_gene: TRBV6-5; CDR3aa: CASNRLAGGDEQFF; CDR3nt: TGTGCCAGCAACAGACTAGCGGGGGGCGATGAGCAGTTCTTC
abundance: few; j_gene: TRBJ2-7; d_gene: TRBD1; v_gene: TRBV13; CDR3aa: CASSREGQGDYEQYF; CDR3nt: TGTGCCAGCAGCCGCGAGGGACAGGGGGACTACGAGCAGTACTTC
abundance: .; j_gene: TRBJ2-7; d_gene: TRBD1; v_gene: TRBV29-1; CDR3aa: CSVEDPGGGEQYF; CDR3nt: TGCAGCGTTGAAGATCCAGGGGGTGGGGAGCAGTACTTC
abundance: .; j_gene: TRBJ1-5; d_gene: .; v_gene: TRBV6-5; CDR3aa: CASTDRWGAGQPQHF; CDR3nt: TGTGCCAGCACCGATAGATGGGGAGCTGGGCAGCCCCAGCATTTT
abundance: .; j_gene: TRBJ1-2; d_gene: TRBD1; v_gene: TRBV5-1; CDR3aa: CASSFLSGTGDSGYTF; CDR3nt: TGCGCCAGCAGCTTCCTCTCTGGGACAGGGGATTCTGGCTACACCTTC
abundance: few; j_gene: TRBJ2-6; d_gene: TRBD1; v_gene: TRBV9; CDR3aa: CASSVPGQGPTGANVLTF; CDR3nt: TGTGCCAGCAGCGTGCCGGGACAGGGGCCCACTGGGGCCAACGTCCTGACTTTC
abundance: .; j_gene: TRBJ1-4; d_gene: .; v_gene: TRBV5-6; CDR3aa: CASSLVRRRGSEKLFF; CDR3nt: TGTGCCAGCAGCTTGGTAAGGCGGAGAGGAAGCGAAAAACTGTTTTTT
abundance: .; j_gene: TRBJ2-7; d_gene: .; v_gene: TRBV19; CDR3aa: CASSMGQGSSYEQYF; CDR3nt: TGTGCCAGTAGTATGGGGCAGGGCAGCTCCTACGAGCAGTACTTC
abundance: .; j_gene: TRBJ2-5; d_gene: TRBD1; v_gene: TRBV6-6; CDR3aa: CASSTGTVQETQYF; CDR3nt: TGTGCCAGCAGTACCGGGACAGTCCAAGAGACCCAGTACTTC
abundance: .; j_gene: TRBJ1-1; d_gene: TRBD1; v_gene: TRBV7-9; CDR3aa: CASRDRDRAAFF; CDR3nt: TGTGCCAGCAGGGACCGGGACAGGGCGGCTTTCTTT
abundance: .; j_gene: TRBJ2-3; d_gene: TRBD2; v_gene: TRBV11-2; CDR3aa: CASSSSGGGTDTQYF; CDR3nt: TGTGCCAGCAGTTCTAGCGGGGGCGGCACAGATACGCAGTATTTT
abundance: .; j_gene: TRBJ2-1; d_gene: TRBD1; v_gene: TRBV27; CDR3aa: CASSEGQGLRSYNEQFF; CDR3nt: TGTGCCAGCAGTGAGGGACAGGGCCTTCGCTCCTACAATGAGCAGTTCTTC
abundance: few; j_gene: TRBJ1-6; d_gene: .; v_gene: TRBV6-7; CDR3aa: CASSYPIAPWPYNSPLHF; CDR3nt: TGTGCCAGCAGTTACCCCATCGCCCCGTGGCCCTATAATTCACCCCTCCACTTT
abundance: .; j_gene: TRBJ2-7; d_gene: .; v_gene: TRBV13; CDR3aa: CASSPREGEKYEQYF; CDR3nt: TGTGCCAGCAGCCCTAGGGAAGGGGAAAAGTACGAGCAGTACTTC
abundance: .; j_gene: TRBJ2-7; d_gene: .; v_gene: TRBV6-6; CDR3aa: CASSPSDSHEQYF; CDR3nt: TGTGCCAGCAGTCCCTCGGACAGTCACGAGCAGTACTTC
abundance: .; j_gene: TRBJ2-3; d_gene: .; v_gene: TRBV29-1; CDR3aa: CSAPRAGSTDTQYF; CDR3nt: TGCAGCGCCCCAAGGGCGGGGAGCACAGATACGCAGTATTTT
abundance: .; j_gene: TRBJ1-3; d_gene: .; v_gene: TRBV7-8; CDR3aa: CASSLVTGTGNTIYF; CDR3nt: TGTGCCAGCAGCTTAGTGACAGGAACTGGAAACACCATATATTTT
abundance: .; j_gene: TRBJ2-3; d_gene: .; v_gene: TRBV30; CDR3aa: CAWSGAGATPDTQYF; CDR3nt: TGTGCCTGGAGTGGGGCAGGGGCGACTCCAGATACGCAGTATTTT
abundance: .; j_gene: TRBJ2-7; d_gene: TRBD2; v_gene: TRBV4-2; CDR3aa: CASSQRAGGFLHEQYF; CDR3nt: TGTGCCAGCAGCCAGAGAGCGGGAGGGTTCCTCCACGAGCAGTACTTC
abundance: .; j_gene: TRBJ1-4; d_gene: .; v_gene: TRBV7-8; CDR3aa: CASSLDRGFEKLFF; CDR3nt: TGTGCCAGCAGCCTGGACAGAGGGTTTGAAAAACTGTTTTTT
abundance: .; j_gene: TRBJ2-5; d_gene: .; v_gene: TRBV5-1; CDR3aa: CASSLREWGQGGETQYF; CDR3nt: TGCGCCAGCAGCTTGAGAGAGTGGGGGCAAGGTGGAGAGACCCAGTACTTC
abundance: .; j_gene: TRBJ1-2; d_gene: .; v_gene: TRBV7-2; CDR3aa: CASSQAGYGYTF; CDR3nt: TGTGCCAGCAGCCAGGCAGGGTATGGCTACACCTTC
abundance: .; j_gene: TRBJ2-5; d_gene: .; v_gene: TRBV6-5; CDR3aa: CASSYSGAVETQYF; CDR3nt: TGTGCCAGCAGTTACTCGGGGGCGGTGGAGACCCAGTACTTC
abundance: .; j_gene: TRBJ1-5; d_gene: .; v_gene: TRBV9; CDR3aa: CASSVGAGGNQPQHF; CDR3nt: TGTGCCAGCAGCGTAGGTGCGGGGGGGAATCAGCCCCAGCATTTT
abundance: .; j_gene: TRBJ1-5; d_gene: .; v_gene: TRBV10-2; CDR3aa: CASKQGNQPQHF; CDR3nt: TGCGCCAGTAAACAGGGCAATCAGCCCCAGCATTTT
abundance: .; j_gene: TRBJ2-2; d_gene: TRBD1; v_gene: TRBV4-2; CDR3aa: CASSQEAGGYTGELFF; CDR3nt: TGTGCCAGCAGCCAAGAGGCAGGGGGTTACACCGGGGAGCTGTTTTTT
abundance: .; j_gene: TRBJ2-1; d_gene: TRBD2; v_gene: TRBV9; CDR3aa: CASSVDSGGPGEQFF; CDR3nt: TGTGCCAGCAGCGTAGACAGCGGGGGGCCAGGTGAGCAGTTCTTC
abundance: .; j_gene: TRBJ1-1; d_gene: .; v_gene: TRBV4-1; CDR3aa: CASSHGGSPAEAFF; CDR3nt: TGCGCCAGCAGCCACGGGGGAAGCCCCGCTGAAGCTTTCTTT
abundance: .; j_gene: TRBJ2-7; d_gene: TRBD1; v_gene: TRBV28; CDR3aa: CASSEQGQGVNRYEQYF; CDR3nt: TGTGCCAGCAGTGAACAGGGACAGGGCGTGAATAGATACGAGCAGTACTTC
abundance: .; j_gene: TRBJ2-1; d_gene: .; v_gene: TRBV5-1; CDR3aa: CASSQSGNEQFF; CDR3nt: TGCGCCAGCAGCCAGAGCGGGAATGAGCAGTTCTTC
abundance: .; j_gene: TRBJ2-3; d_gene: TRBD1; v_gene: TRBV11-2; CDR3aa: CASSQDRGREDTQYF; CDR3nt: TGTGCCAGCAGCCAGGACAGGGGGCGTGAAGATACGCAGTATTTT
abundance: once; j_gene: TRBJ2-3; d_gene: .; v_gene: TRBV6-5; CDR3aa: CASSFAGVTDTQYF; CDR3nt: TGTGCCAGCAGTTTTGCGGGTGTCACAGATACGCAGTATTTT
abundance: medium-sized; j_gene: TRBJ2-7; d_gene: TRBD2; v_gene: TRBV6-1; CDR3aa: CASSVETSGSYEQYF; CDR3nt: TGTGCCAGCAGTGTTGAGACTAGCGGCTCCTACGAGCAGTACTTC
abundance: once; j_gene: TRBJ1-5; d_gene: .; v_gene: TRBV30; CDR3aa: CARETGVNSNQPQHF; CDR3nt: TGTGCCCGAGAGACAGGAGTTAATAGCAATCAGCCCCAGCATTTT
abundance: .; j_gene: TRBJ1-1; d_gene: TRBD1; v_gene: TRBV19; CDR3aa: CASSDRVRVWTEAFF; CDR3nt: TGTGCCAGTAGTGACAGGGTCAGAGTCTGGACTGAAGCTTTCTTT
abundance: few; j_gene: TRBJ2-5; d_gene: .; v_gene: TRBV19; CDR3aa: CASSIDLGGGPLSRQYF; CDR3nt: TGTGCCAGTAGTATAGACTTGGGGGGAGGCCCTCTGAGTCGTCAGTACTTC
abundance: .; j_gene: TRBJ2-7; d_gene: TRBD1; v_gene: TRBV2; CDR3aa: CASSFSSRQGFFYEQYF; CDR3nt: TGTGCCAGCAGCTTCAGCTCGAGACAGGGGTTTTTTTACGAGCAGTACTTC
abundance: .; j_gene: TRBJ1-4; d_gene: .; v_gene: TRBV25-1; CDR3aa: CASSIPGPPGVSDEKLFF; CDR3nt: TGTGCCAGCAGTATACCGGGCCCCCCAGGGGTGTCGGATGAAAAACTGTTTTTT
abundance: .; j_gene: TRBJ2-7; d_gene: TRBD2; v_gene: TRBV6-5; CDR3aa: CASSTQAGGEQYF; CDR3nt: TGTGCCAGCAGTACCCAGGCGGGGGGTGAGCAGTACTTC
abundance: .; j_gene: TRBJ1-3; d_gene: .; v_gene: TRBV18; CDR3aa: CASSPPSLPGGNTIYF; CDR3nt: TGTGCCAGCTCACCACCGTCCCTCCCCGGGGGAAACACCATATATTTT
abundance: .; j_gene: TRBJ2-7; d_gene: TRBD1; v_gene: TRBV5-6; CDR3aa: CASSLVQWQGAREQYF; CDR3nt: TGTGCCAGCAGCTTGGTCCAGTGGCAGGGGGCGCGGGAGCAGTACTTC
abundance: .; j_gene: TRBJ1-1; d_gene: .; v_gene: TRBV6-5; CDR3aa: CASSYMGRPAFF; CDR3nt: TGTGCCAGCAGTTACATGGGGCGGCCAGCTTTCTTT